Below, one T cell receptor (beta chain) is given with its context. This clonotype has ten or more counts. Its recognized antigen is unknown. No quality values exist for individual bases; no much larger clone is one base distant. This was a case-control study nested in a cohort of healthcare workers in London, UK, who had nasopharyngeal swab PCR tests and blood samples taken every week. Between 23 and 31 March 2020, the week of the UK lockdown, healthcare workers were enrolled and then followed up weekly for as long as 16 weeks. Receptors were amplified or captured by 5' RACE. TCRdb lists the instrument as NextSeq 500. In the TCR library protocol, unique molecular identifiers were attached to individual cDNA molecules to correct for PCR bias and sequencing error. Both TCR alpha and beta chains were sequenced, and tight co-correlation was observed between alpha and beta sequence abundances in each sample. Under the source paper's analysis protocol: Decombinator V4 was used to annotate TCR sequences for V gene, J gene and CDR3. Expanded TCRs were defined as changing significantly between any two time points under a Poisson model with p below 0.0001. TCR abundances were normalised to the total number of TCRs sequenced in each sample and reported as counts per million. VDJdb, accessed 1 November 2021, was searched for CMV, EBV and SARS-CoV-2 annotated TCRs, with TCRs annotated for multiple antigens excluded. TCRdb reprocessed the public reads (quality trimming at Q25 with fastp, clone calling with MiXCR) and kept in-frame beta chains. Every distinct CDR3 protein forms one entry, paired with its most common genes and DNA. The V and J calls shown here were made by TCRdb, not taken from the authors' results. Present in this sample are 49,000 or so distinct CDR3 sequences, around 6.5% of which were seen just once. The ten most abundant clones make up roughly 2.8% of the sample.

The data are from a study of early T cells in non-severe SARS-CoV-2 infection (dated by TCRdb to the early 2020s). Turning to the overall study: Because TCR sequencing was done on bulk RNA from unsorted whole blood, the alpha and beta chains could not be paired.

The paper as a whole reports these results and caveats: VDJdb matching was skewed toward anti-spike CD8 responses, so virus-specific expansions were likely underestimated and private and CD4 specificities were missed.

The sequences come from whole blood, collected at baseline. This receptor was taken from an adult who was a healthcare worker with PCR-confirmed SARS-CoV-2 infection or an uninfected control (not recorded which).

The DNA reads as follows: TGCAGCGTCCGGTCAGGGTCAATGAACACCGGGGAGCTGTTTTTT. This gives the protein CSVRSGSMNTGELFF. This chain joins TRBV29-1 to TRBJ2-2, and the D gene may be TRBD1, 5 bases matching. Reading from cysteine to phenylalanine, the CDR3 counts 15 amino acids. The CDR3 DNA has 45 bases and is translated from base 1. V and J lose 6 bases and 1 base, and a span of 15 bases separates them. Per the germline V gene, SQVTM is the CDR1 and ANQGSEA is the CDR2.